This T cell receptor beta chain was sequenced for a study of shared T cell receptors in the human thymus. Germline trimming cut 5 bases from V and 3 bases from J; bases unmatched to any gene: 5. CDR3 length: 14 residues. Looked up from germline, CDR1 is MNHNS and CDR2 is SASEGT. TCRdb keeps only in-frame clones here, not all; method: immunoSEQ multiplex PCR. The repertoire holds hundreds of thousands of clones, 85% to 90% seen once, with around 0.0099% in the top ten. The same specimen was also included in a second study, on human thymus T cells. That investigation notes: Having corrective surgery for congenital heart defects, healthy Finnish infants were the ones who donated. Thymus was obtained from resections taken during corrective heart surgery.

The sequence came from a boy younger than two with a congenital heart defect. The rearrangement joins TRBV6-1 to TRBJ2-7, with 9 nucleotides matching TRBD1. The sample comprised thymocytes. CDR3: CASSCADRGYEQYF. CDR3 DNA: TGTGCCAGCAGTTGTGCGGACAGGGGCTACGAGCAGTACTTC.